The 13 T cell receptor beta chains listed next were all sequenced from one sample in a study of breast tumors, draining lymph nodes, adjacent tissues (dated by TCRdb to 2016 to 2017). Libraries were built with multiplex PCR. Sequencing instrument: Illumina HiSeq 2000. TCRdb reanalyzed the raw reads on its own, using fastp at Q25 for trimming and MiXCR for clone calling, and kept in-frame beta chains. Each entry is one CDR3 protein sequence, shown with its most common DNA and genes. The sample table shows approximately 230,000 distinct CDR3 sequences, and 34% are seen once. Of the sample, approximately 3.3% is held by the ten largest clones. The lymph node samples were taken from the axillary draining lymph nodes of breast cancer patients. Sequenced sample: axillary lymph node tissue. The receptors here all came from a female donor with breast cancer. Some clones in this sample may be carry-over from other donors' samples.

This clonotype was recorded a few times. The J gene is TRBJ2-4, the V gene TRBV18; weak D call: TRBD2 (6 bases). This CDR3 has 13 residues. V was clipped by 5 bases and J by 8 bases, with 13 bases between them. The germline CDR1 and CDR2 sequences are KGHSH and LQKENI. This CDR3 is CASSSGEQYIQYF. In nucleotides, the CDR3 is TGTGCCAGCTCATCGGGAGAACAGTACATTCAGTACTTC.

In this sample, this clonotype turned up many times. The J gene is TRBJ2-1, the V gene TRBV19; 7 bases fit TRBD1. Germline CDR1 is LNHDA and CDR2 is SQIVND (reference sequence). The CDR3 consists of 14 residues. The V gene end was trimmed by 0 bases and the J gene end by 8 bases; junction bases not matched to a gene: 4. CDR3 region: CASSIDRGGDEQFF. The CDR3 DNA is TGTGCCAGTAGTATAGATCGAGGGGGCGATGAGCAGTTCTTC.

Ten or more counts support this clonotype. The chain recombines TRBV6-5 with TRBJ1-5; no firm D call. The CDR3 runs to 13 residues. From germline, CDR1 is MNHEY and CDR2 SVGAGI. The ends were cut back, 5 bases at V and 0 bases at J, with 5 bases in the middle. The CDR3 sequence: CASSPNSNQPQHF. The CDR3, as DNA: TGTGCCAGCAGTCCAAATAGCAATCAGCCCCAGCATTTT.

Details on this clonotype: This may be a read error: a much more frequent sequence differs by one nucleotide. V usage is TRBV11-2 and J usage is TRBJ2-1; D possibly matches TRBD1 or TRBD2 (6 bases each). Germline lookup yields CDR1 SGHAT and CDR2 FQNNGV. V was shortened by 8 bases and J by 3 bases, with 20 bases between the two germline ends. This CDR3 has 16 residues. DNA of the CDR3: TGTGCCAGCGGCTGGGAGGCAGGGGTTGACTACAATGAGCAGTTCTTC. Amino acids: CASGWEAGVDYNEQFF. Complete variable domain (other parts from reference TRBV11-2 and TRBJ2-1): EAGVAQSPRYKIIEKRQSVAFWCNPISGHATLYWYQQILGQGPKLLIQFQNNGVVDDSQLPKDRFSAERLKGVDSTLKIQPAKLEDSAVYLCASGWEAGVDYNEQFFGPGTRLTVL.

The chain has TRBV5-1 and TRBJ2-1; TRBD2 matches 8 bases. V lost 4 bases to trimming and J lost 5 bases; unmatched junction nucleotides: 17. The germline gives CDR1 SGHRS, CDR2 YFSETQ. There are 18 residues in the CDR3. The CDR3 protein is CASSGELADPYFHNEQFF. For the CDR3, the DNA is TGCGCCAGCAGCGGGGAACTAGCGGACCCCTACTTTCACAATGAGCAGTTCTTC.

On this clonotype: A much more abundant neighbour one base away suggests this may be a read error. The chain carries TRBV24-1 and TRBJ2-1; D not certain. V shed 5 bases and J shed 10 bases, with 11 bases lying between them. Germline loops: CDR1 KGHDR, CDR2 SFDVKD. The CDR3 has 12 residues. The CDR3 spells CATSGSPREQFF. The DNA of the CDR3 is TGTGCCACCAGTGGTTCCCCCAGGGAGCAGTTCTTC.

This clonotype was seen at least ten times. The CDR3 reads CASSLVGPGETQYF. CDR3 in DNA: TGTGCCAGCAGCTTAGTGGGGCCGGGAGAGACCCAGTACTTC. The chain joins TRBV11-2 to TRBJ2-5; D is possibly TRBD1 (5 bases). From germline, CDR1 is SGHAT and CDR2 FQNNGV. The CDR3 runs to 14 residues. Trimming stripped 1 base from V and 4 bases from J, with 10 bases between.

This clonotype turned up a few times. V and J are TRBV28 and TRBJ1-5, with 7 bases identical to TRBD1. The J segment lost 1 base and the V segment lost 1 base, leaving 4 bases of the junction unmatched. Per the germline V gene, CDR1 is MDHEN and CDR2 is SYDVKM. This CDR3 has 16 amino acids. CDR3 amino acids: CASSLSDRASNQPQHF. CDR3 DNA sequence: TGTGCCAGCAGTTTATCAGACAGGGCCAGCAATCAGCCCCAGCATTTT.

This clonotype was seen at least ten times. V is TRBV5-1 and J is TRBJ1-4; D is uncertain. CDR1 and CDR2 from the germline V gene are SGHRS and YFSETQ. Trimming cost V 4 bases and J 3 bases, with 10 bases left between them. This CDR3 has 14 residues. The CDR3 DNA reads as TGCGCCAGCAGCCCCGGTGGTGCTAATGAAAAACTGTTTTTT. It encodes CASSPGGANEKLFF.

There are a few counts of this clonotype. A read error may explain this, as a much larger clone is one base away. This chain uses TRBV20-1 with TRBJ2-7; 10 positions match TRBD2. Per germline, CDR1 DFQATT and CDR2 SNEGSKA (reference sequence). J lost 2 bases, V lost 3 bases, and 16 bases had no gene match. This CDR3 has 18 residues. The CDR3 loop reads CSASDPGTSASDTYEQYF. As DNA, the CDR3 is TGCAGTGCTAGCGATCCCGGGACTAGCGCGAGCGATACCTACGAGCAGTACTTC.

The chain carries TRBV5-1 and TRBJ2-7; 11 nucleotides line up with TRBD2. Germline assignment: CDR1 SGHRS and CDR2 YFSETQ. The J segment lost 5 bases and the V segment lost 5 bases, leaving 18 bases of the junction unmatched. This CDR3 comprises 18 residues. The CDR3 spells CASRPTPSGGPRFHEQYF. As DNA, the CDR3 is TGCGCCAGCAGGCCCACACCTAGCGGGGGGCCAAGGTTCCACGAGCAGTACTTC.

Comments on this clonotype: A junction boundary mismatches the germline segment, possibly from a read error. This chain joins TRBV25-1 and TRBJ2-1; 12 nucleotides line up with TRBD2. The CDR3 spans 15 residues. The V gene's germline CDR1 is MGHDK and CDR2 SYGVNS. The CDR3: CVSSALAGGPRGQFF. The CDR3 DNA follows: TGTGTCAGCAGTGCTCTAGCGGGGGGGCCCAGGGGGCAGTTCTTC. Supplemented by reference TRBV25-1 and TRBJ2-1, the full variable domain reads EADIYQTPRYLVIGTGKKITLECSQTMGHDKMYWYQQDPGMELHLIHYSYGVNSTEKGDLSSESTVSRIRTEHFPLTLESARPSHTSQYLCVSSALAGGPRGQFFGPGTRLTVL.

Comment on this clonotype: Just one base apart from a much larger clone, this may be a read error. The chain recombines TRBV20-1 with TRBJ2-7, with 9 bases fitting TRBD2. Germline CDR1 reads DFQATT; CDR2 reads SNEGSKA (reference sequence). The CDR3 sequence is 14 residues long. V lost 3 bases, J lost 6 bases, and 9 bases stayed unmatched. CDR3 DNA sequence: TGCAGTGCTAGCACTAGCGGGCCTACCTCCGAGCAGTACTTC. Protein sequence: CSASTSGPTSEQYF.